This entry lists 6 T cell receptor beta chains sequenced from one sample in a study of T cells in Graves' hyperthyroidism and ophthalmopathy. RNA transcripts served as the template for amplifying TCR beta CDR3 regions. During a first-round RT-PCR of the TCR CDR3, the HTBI primer set was used. Each CDR3 protein gets one entry after TCRdb re-called the multiplex PCR reads with MiXCR. The sample has 600,000 to 700,000 distinct CDR3 sequences; about 45% are singletons. The sequencing sample was made of peripheral blood or thyroid tissue (not recorded which). The receptors derive from an adult man with Graves' disease, either hyperthyroidism or ophthalmopathy (not recorded which).

This clonotype has more than one count but fewer than ten. J is TRBJ1-4 and V is TRBV7-9; D gene unclear. V was trimmed by 2 bases and J by 5 bases, leaving 9 bases between them. Germline V gene lookup returns CDR1 SEHNR and CDR2 FQNEAQ (reference sequence). The CDR3 extends over 14 amino acids. This CDR3 reads CASSLMNGNEKLFF. The CDR3 DNA sequence: TGTGCCAGCAGCTTAATGAACGGAAATGAAAAACTGTTTTTT.

This sequence joins TRBV12-3 or TRBV12-4 and TRBJ2-5, with 9 bases lining up with TRBD1. V was clipped by 4 bases and J by 5 bases; unmatched bases: 14. CDR3 length equals 17 residues. The CDR3 sequence is CASSYSKGQGYLETQYF. CDR3 in DNA: TGTGCCAGCAGTTACTCGAAGGGACAGGGTTACCTCGAGACCCAGTACTTC.

This clonotype has ten or more counts. The chain carries TRBV12-3 or TRBV12-4 and TRBJ1-1, with D maybe TRBD1 (5 bases). Trimming stripped 5 bases from V and 10 bases from J, with 17 bases between. This CDR3 has 13 residues. CDR3 nucleotides: TGTGCCAGCAGTCCCTCGGCGGGGGTTGGAGCTTTCTTT. Its translation: CASSPSAGVGAFF.

The sample holds many counts of this clonotype. The rearrangement joins TRBV25-1 to TRBJ1-6, with TRBD1 matching 10 bases. V trimming: 1 base; J trimming: 8 bases; junction bases outside the gene matches: 8. CDR1 and CDR2 (germline): MGHDK, SYGVNS. The CDR3 has 17 amino acids. The CDR3 protein is CASSEWTSGTGDSPLHF. The CDR3 DNA follows: TGTGCCAGCAGTGAATGGACCTCCGGGACAGGGGATTCACCCCTCCACTTT.

This clonotype showed up many times. J is TRBJ2-7 and V is TRBV10-2, with no clear D. Trimming removed 0 bases from V and 0 bases from J, with 12 bases in between. CDR3 length: 16 residues. The V gene's germline CDR1 is WSHSY and CDR2 SAAADI. As DNA, the CDR3 is TGCGCCAGCAGTGAGTCCGGGCAAACCCACTCCTACGAGCAGTACTTC. Its protein is CASSESGQTHSYEQYF.

The V and J genes are TRBV10-2 and TRBJ2-7, with TRBD1 identical over 7 bases. The germline V gene encodes CDR1 WSHSY and CDR2 SAAADI. This CDR3 has 15 amino acids. V trimming: 6 bases; J trimming: 2 bases; junction bases outside the gene matches: 10. The CDR3 protein is CASSPKDRNAYEQYF. DNA for the CDR3: TGCGCCAGCAGCCCAAAGGACAGGAACGCCTACGAGCAGTACTTC.